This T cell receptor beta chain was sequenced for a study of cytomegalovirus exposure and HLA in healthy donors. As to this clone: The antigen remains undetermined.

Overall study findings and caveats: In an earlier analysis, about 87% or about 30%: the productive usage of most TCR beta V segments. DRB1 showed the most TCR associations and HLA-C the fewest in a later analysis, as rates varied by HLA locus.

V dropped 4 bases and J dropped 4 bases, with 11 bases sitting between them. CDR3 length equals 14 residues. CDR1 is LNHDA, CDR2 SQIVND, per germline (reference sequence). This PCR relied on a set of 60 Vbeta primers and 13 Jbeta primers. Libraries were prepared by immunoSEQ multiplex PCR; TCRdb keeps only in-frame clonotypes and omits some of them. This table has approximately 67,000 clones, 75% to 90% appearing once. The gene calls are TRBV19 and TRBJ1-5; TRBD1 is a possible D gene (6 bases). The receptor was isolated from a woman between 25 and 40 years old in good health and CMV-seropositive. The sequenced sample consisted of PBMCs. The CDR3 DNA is TGTGCCAGTAGTACAGGACAGAATAATCAGCCCCAGCATTTT. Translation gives CASSTGQNNQPQHF. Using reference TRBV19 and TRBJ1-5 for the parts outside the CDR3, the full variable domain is DGGITQSPKYLFRKEGQNVTLSCEQNLNHDAMYWYRQDPGQGLRLIYYSQIVNDFQKGDIAEGYSVSREKKESFPLTVTSAQKNPTAFYLCASSTGQNNQPQHFGDGTRLSIL.